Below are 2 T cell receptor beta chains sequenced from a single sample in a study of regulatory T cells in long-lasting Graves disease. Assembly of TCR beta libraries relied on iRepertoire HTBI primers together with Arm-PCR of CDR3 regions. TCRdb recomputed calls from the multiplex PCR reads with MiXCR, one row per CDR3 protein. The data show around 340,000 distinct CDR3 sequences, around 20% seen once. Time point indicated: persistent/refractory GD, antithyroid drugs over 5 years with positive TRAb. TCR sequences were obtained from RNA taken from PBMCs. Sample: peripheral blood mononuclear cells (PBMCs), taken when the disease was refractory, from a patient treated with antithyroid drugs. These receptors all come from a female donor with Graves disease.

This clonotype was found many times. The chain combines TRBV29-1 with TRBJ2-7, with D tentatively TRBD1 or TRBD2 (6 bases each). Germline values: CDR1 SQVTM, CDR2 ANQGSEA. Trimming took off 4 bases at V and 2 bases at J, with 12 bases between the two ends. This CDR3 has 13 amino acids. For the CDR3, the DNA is TGCAGCGTTGCGGCAGGGGAGGCCTACGAGCAGTACTTC. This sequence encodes CSVAAGEAYEQYF.

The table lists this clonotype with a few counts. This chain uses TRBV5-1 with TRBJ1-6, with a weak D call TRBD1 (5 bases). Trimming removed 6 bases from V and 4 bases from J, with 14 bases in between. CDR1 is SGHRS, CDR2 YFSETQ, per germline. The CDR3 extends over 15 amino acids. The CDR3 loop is CASKRGGSYNSPLHF. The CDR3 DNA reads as TGCGCCAGCAAAAGGGGAGGATCGTATAATTCACCCCTCCACTTT. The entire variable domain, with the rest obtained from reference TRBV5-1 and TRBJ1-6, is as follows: KAGVTQTPRYLIKTRGQQVTLSCSPISGHRSVSWYQQTPGQGLQFLFEYFSETQRNKGNFPGRFSGRQFSNSRSEMNVSTLELGDSALYLCASKRGGSYNSPLHFGNGTRLTVT.